Listed below are T cell receptor beta chains from one sample, sequenced in a study of response to subunit inactivated influenza vaccine. TCRdb redid the calling of the RT-PCR reads with MiXCR, one entry per CDR3 protein. The sample lists almost 600,000 distinct CDR3 sequences, about 14% occurring once. The sample here was PBMCs from blood, taken roughly 13 days after vaccination. The receptors were gathered from a man aged 45-65 years who received an inactivated influenza vaccine. CDR3s include the opening cysteine and the closing phenylalanine or tryptophan. The D gene is left open where the match is weak. Not every row has a clone size; where given, it reads once, few, many or a size class.

>NA|NA|TRBJ1-5|TRBV5-1|16
CASSPTGRDSNQPQHF
TGCGCCAGCAGCCCCACTGGACGGGATAGCAATCAGCCCCAGCATTTT
>NA|many|TRBJ1-6|TRBV6-1|14
CASRDIYYNSPLHF
TGTGCCAGCAGGGACATCTACTATAATTCACCCCTCCACTTT
>TRBD1|few|TRBJ2-7|TRBV16|15
CASSQFGTGTSEQYF
TGTGCCAGCAGCCAATTTGGGACAGGGACGAGCGAGCAGTACTTC
>NA|few|TRBJ1-3|TRBV11-2|14
CASRYTGSGNTIYF
TGTGCCAGCAGATATACAGGGTCTGGAAACACCATATATTTT
>NA|NA|TRBJ2-3|TRBV25-1|16
CASSEYGSGSRVTQYF
TGTGCCAGCAGTGAATACGGTTCGGGAAGTCGGGTTACGCAGTATTTT
>NA|few|TRBJ1-6|TRBV6-1|16
CASRSRRQGGNSPLHF
TGTGCCAGCAGGTCCCGGAGGCAGGGCGGAAATTCACCCCTCCACTTT
>TRBD1|NA|TRBJ2-5|TRBV28|15
CASSQWDRYQETQYF
TGTGCCAGCAGTCAATGGGACAGGTACCAAGAGACCCAGTACTTC
>TRBD1|few|TRBJ2-3|TRBV6-1|15
CASRLTGASTDTQYF
TGTGCCAGCAGACTGACAGGGGCTAGCACAGATACGCAGTATTTT
>NA|NA|TRBJ2-3|TRBV4-3|15
CASSPLGRSTDTQYF
TGCGCCAGCAGCCCCCTAGGCCGAAGCACAGATACGCAGTATTTT
>TRBD2|NA|TRBJ2-3|TRBV7-3|14
CASQIAGGADTQYF
TGTGCCAGTCAAATAGCGGGAGGGGCAGATACGCAGTATTTT
>NA|NA|TRBJ1-5|TRBV6-5|15
CASSYSQLGNQPQHF
TGTGCCAGCAGTTACTCCCAACTTGGCAATCAGCCCCAGCATTTT
>TRBD2|once|TRBJ2-3|TRBV6-1|16
CASNTLSGRGTDTQYF
TGTGCCAGCAATACCCTTAGCGGGAGAGGCACAGATACGCAGTATTTT
>TRBD1|NA|TRBJ1-1|TRBV12-3/TRBV12-4|14
CASTWTGGASEAFF
TGTGCCAGCACCTGGACAGGGGGCGCGTCTGAAGCTTTCTTT
>NA|NA|TRBJ1-2|TRBV20-1|12
CKGEGGNYGYTF
TGCAAGGGGGAGGGGGGAAACTATGGCTACACCTTC
>TRBD2|NA|TRBJ2-5|TRBV11-2|18
CASSLGKGAGGRQETQYF
TGTGCCAGCAGCTTAGGAAAGGGAGCGGGGGGGCGTCAAGAGACCCAGTACTTC
>NA|many|TRBJ2-3|TRBV7-2|15
CASRSTGEVTDTQYF
TGTGCCAGCAGATCCACAGGGGAGGTCACAGATACGCAGTATTTT
>NA|NA|TRBJ1-1|TRBV7-8|16
CASSLAKAGRNTEAFF
TGTGCCAGCAGCTTAGCCAAAGCAGGGAGAAACACTGAAGCTTTCTTT
>TRBD2|once|TRBJ2-2|TRBV27|16
CASQLAGATNTGELFF
TGTGCCAGTCAATTAGCGGGGGCCACGAACACCGGGGAGCTGTTTTTT
>NA|few|TRBJ2-7|TRBV7-2|15
CASSLVPDTSYEQYF
TGTGCCAGCAGCTTAGTTCCGGACACCTCCTACGAGCAGTACTTC
>NA|NA|TRBJ2-2|TRBV11-3|16
CASSLGAGSNTGELFF
TGTGCCAGCAGCTTAGGGGCAGGATCGAACACCGGGGAGCTGTTTTTT
>NA|few|TRBJ2-1|TRBV5-1|15
CASSSSGEGYNEQFF
TGCGCCAGCAGCTCCTCGGGTGAGGGTTACAATGAGCAGTTCTTC
>NA|NA|TRBJ2-1|TRBV7-9|14
CASSYNRQTNEQFF
TGTGCCAGCAGCTATAATCGGCAAACCAATGAGCAGTTCTTC
>NA|few|TRBJ2-5|TRBV2|13
CASSRGRGETQYF
TGTGCCAGCAGCCGGGGGAGAGGAGAGACCCAGTACTTC
>TRBD2|few|TRBJ2-3|TRBV7-2|15
CASKPAGGGTDTQYF
TGTGCCAGCAAACCAGCGGGGGGTGGCACAGATACGCAGTATTTT
>TRBD1|few|TRBJ2-7|TRBV2|14
CASSERGLGYEQYF
TGTGCCAGCAGTGAAAGGGGGCTCGGCTACGAGCAGTACTTC
>NA|once|TRBJ1-5|TRBV27|14
CASRGTTGNQPQHF
TGTGCCAGCAGAGGGACGACGGGCAATCAGCCCCAGCATTTT
>NA|NA|TRBJ2-3|TRBV2|12
CASKDGRDTQYF
TGTGCCAGCAAGGACGGGCGAGATACGCAGTATTTT
>TRBD1|few|TRBJ2-5|TRBV14|14
CASSHYRGQETQYF
TGTGCCAGCAGCCACTACAGGGGGCAGGAGACCCAGTACTTC
>TRBD2|many|TRBJ2-3|TRBV15|16
CATSRGLAGSTDTQYF
TGTGCCACCAGCAGAGGGCTAGCGGGGAGCACAGATACGCAGTATTTT
>NA|NA|TRBJ2-7|TRBV12-3/TRBV12-4|14
CASSFAGPVWEQYF
TGTGCCAGCAGTTTTGCGGGGCCTGTCTGGGAGCAGTACTTC